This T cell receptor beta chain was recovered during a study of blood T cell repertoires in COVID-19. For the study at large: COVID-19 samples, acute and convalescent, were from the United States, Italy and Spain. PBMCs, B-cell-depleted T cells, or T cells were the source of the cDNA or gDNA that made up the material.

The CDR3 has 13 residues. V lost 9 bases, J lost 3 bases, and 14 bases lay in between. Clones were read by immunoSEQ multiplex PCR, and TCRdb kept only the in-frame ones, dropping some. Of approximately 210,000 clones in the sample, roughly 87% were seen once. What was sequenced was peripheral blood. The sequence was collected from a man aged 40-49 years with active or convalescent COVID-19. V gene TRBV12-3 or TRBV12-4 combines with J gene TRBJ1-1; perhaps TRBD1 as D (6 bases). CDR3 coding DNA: TGTGCCAGTTGCGGGGGCGACGACACTGAAGCTTTCTTT. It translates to CASCGGDDTEAFF.